What follows are 21 T cell receptor beta chains derived from one specimen sequenced in a study of blood T cell repertoires in COVID-19. TCRdb keeps only in-frame clones here, not all; method: immunoSEQ multiplex PCR. The sample includes approximately 300,000 clones, roughly 90% of them seen just once. Sequences were obtained from peripheral blood. These receptors originate from a man aged 40-55 years with acute or convalescent COVID-19.

This rearrangement joins TRBV3-1 (or the pseudogene TRBV3-2) to TRBJ1-3, with D perhaps TRBD1 (6 bases). Germline loops: CDR1 LGHDT, CDR2 YNNKEL (reference sequence). Trimming took 4 bases from V and 4 from J, leaving 14 bases between them. The CDR3 runs 15 residues. Here the CDR3 DNA reads TGTGCCAGCAGCCGGGACACATTATCAGGAAACACCATATATTTT. This gives the protein CASSRDTLSGNTIYF.

The chain has TRBV7-8 and TRBJ2-7, with 7 bases matching TRBD1. The CDR3 covers 14 residues. In germline, CDR1 is SGHVS, CDR2 FQNEAQ. Losses at the gene ends were 4 bases for V and 0 bases for J; bases not matched to a gene: 3. DNA for the CDR3: TGTGCCAGCAGCTCGGGACAGAGCTCCTACGAGCAGTACTTC. This sequence encodes CASSSGQSSYEQYF.

The rearrangement joins TRBV6-5 to TRBJ1-5, with D maybe TRBD1 (5 bases). V was clipped by 8 bases and J by 0 bases, with 14 bases between them. Germline V gives CDR1 MNHEY, CDR2 SVGAGI. CDR3 length equals 15 residues. CDR3 sequence: CASYDSLYSNQPQHF. The CDR3 coding sequence is TGTGCCAGCTATGACAGCCTATATAGCAATCAGCCCCAGCATTTT.

This chain connects TRBV5-1 to TRBJ2-3; 11 bases line up with TRBD1. This CDR3 is 14 amino acids long. Germline values: CDR1 SGHRS, CDR2 YFSETQ. V dropped 3 bases and J dropped 5; count of bases not matched to a gene: 2. The CDR3 DNA follows: TGCGCCAGCAGCTCCGGGACAGGGGGAGATACGCAGTATTTT. Its translation: CASSSGTGGDTQYF.

The chain is built from TRBV9 and TRBJ2-5; 11 nucleotides line up with TRBD2. The CDR3 is made up of 16 amino acids. V was pared by 0 bases and J by 4 bases, with 5 bases of the junction left unmatched. Germline V gene sequence: CDR1 SGDLS, CDR2 YYNGEE. CDR3 in DNA: TGTGCCAGCAGCGTAGTGGCTAGCGGGGGGTTAGAGACCCAGTACTTC. Translation gives CASSVVASGGLETQYF.

The chain couples TRBV15 to TRBJ2-7, with 8 bases identical to TRBD1. Germline assignment: CDR1 LNHNV and CDR2 YYDKDF (reference sequence). The CDR3 totals 14 residues. The V and J ends lost 5 bases and 4 bases, in that order; junction bases with no gene match: 7. DNA of the CDR3: TGTGCCACCAGCCGGACAGGGTCACGGTACGAGCAGTACTTC. Residues: CATSRTGSRYEQYF.

The gene calls are TRBV6-5 and TRBJ1-1; unclear D gene. Germline V lookup: CDR1 MNHEY, CDR2 SVGAGI. With 7 bases removed from V and 1 base from J, the gap between germline ends came to 10 bases. The CDR3 has 13 residues. CDR3 amino acids: CASKLKANTEAFF. The CDR3 region has the DNA TGTGCCAGCAAACTAAAAGCGAACACTGAAGCTTTCTTT.

The chain employs TRBV10-3 and TRBJ1-5; possible D gene TRBD1, 5 bases. The CDR3 consists of 13 residues. CDR1 and CDR2 (germline): ENHRY, SYGVKD. V was clipped by 3 bases and J by 5 bases, with 8 bases between them. CDR3 sequence reads: CAISDAGYQPQHF. The CDR3 bases are TGTGCCATCAGTGACGCAGGGTATCAGCCCCAGCATTTT.

Turning to this clone: Within the sample, other DNA sequences also encode this same CDR3. V gene TRBV5-1 combines with J gene TRBJ1-5; 8 bases match TRBD1. Germline V lookup: CDR1 SGHRS, CDR2 YFSETQ. V trimming: 4 bases; J trimming: 5 bases; junction bases outside the gene matches: 5. CDR3 length equals 14 residues. CDR3 residues: CASSPGQGDQPQHF. The DNA of the CDR3 is TGCGCCAGCAGCCCTGGACAGGGTGATCAGCCCCAGCATTTT.

This clone was seen once. Other DNA sequences in this specimen translate into the identical CDR3. The chain carries TRBV5-1 and TRBJ2-7; the match to TRBD1 covers 7 bases. V shed 3 bases, J shed 3 bases, and the junction held 6 bases outside the gene matches. The germline gives CDR1 SGHRS, CDR2 YFSETQ. This CDR3 region has 14 residues. The CDR3 sequence is CASSSRTGDYEQYF. CDR3 in DNA: TGCGCCAGCAGCTCACGGACAGGCGACTACGAGCAGTACTTC.

The rearrangement links TRBV10-2 to TRBJ1-4; 12 bases map to TRBD1. The CDR3 consists of 15 residues. CDR1 is WSHSY, CDR2 SAAADI, per germline. The V segment lost 6 bases and the J segment 8 bases; nucleotides outside the gene matches: 7. DNA of the CDR3: TGCGCCAGCAGGGAAGCCGGGACAGGGGGCGAAAAACTGTTTTTT. Translated, it gives CASREAGTGGEKLFF.

The J gene is TRBJ2-1, the V gene TRBV15; a weak D match, TRBD2 (6 bases). The CDR3 contains 13 residues. Germline-derived CDR1 and CDR2 are LNHNV and YYDKDF (reference sequence). V shed 6 bases and J shed 8 bases, with 14 bases lying between them. The CDR3, as DNA: TGTGCCACCAGGGAGGGGCCTAGCGATGAGCAGTTCTTC. The encoded protein is CATREGPSDEQFF.

The chain combines TRBV14 with TRBJ2-1; D uncertain. The V and J ends lost 2 bases and 3 bases respectively, with 8 bases between them. Germline V gives CDR1 SGHDN, CDR2 FVKESK. This CDR3 is built from 14 residues. CDR3 coding DNA: TGTGCCAGCAGCCAACAGGTTTACTACAATGAGCAGTTCTTC. Translated, it gives CASSQQVYYNEQFF.

This clone was seen once. The chain carries TRBV20-1 and TRBJ2-7; D unresolved. V dropped 3 bases and J dropped 3 bases, with 12 bases sitting between them. Germline assignment: CDR1 DFQATT and CDR2 SNEGSKA (reference sequence). The length of the CDR3 is 13 residues. CDR3: CSASPQNNYEQYF. The CDR3, as DNA: TGCAGTGCTAGTCCGCAGAATAACTACGAGCAGTACTTC.

This sequence joins TRBV14 and TRBJ2-3, with 9 bases aligning to TRBD1. This CDR3 spans 15 amino acids. After removal of 2 bases from V and 5 bases from J, the junction contained 5 bases not matched to a gene. Germline CDR1 SGHDN, CDR2 FVKESK. The CDR3 loop is CASSQTGGYGDTQYF. CDR3 in DNA: TGTGCCAGCAGCCAAACAGGGGGCTATGGAGATACGCAGTATTTT.

Written as DNA, the CDR3 is TGTGCCAGCTCTCAGGGAAGCAGCAATCAGCCCCAGCATTTT. This sequence encodes CASSQGSSNQPQHF. The genes are TRBV18 and TRBJ1-5, with D possibly TRBD1 on 5 matching bases. From germline, CDR1 is KGHSH and CDR2 LQKENI. The CDR3 covers 14 residues. V lost 6 bases to trimming and J lost 1 base, with 10 bases between them.

The chain recombines TRBV29-1 with TRBJ1-4; 7 nucleotides match TRBD1. This CDR3 is 12 amino acids long. J gave up 8 bases and V 4 bases, and 4 bases lay outside the gene matches. Germline lookup yields CDR1 SQVTM and CDR2 ANQGSEA. CDR3 loop: CSVVAGGEKLFF. CDR3 nucleotides: TGCAGCGTTGTGGCAGGGGGGGAAAAACTGTTTTTT.

The rearrangement links TRBV10-3 to TRBJ1-1; no clear D gene. The CDR3 loop spans 14 amino acids. The V and J ends lost 0 bases and 5 bases respectively, with 10 bases between them. Germline-derived CDR1 and CDR2 are ENHRY and SYGVKD. CDR3 sequence reads: CAISESIEETEAFF. CDR3 DNA: TGTGCCATCAGTGAGTCGATCGAGGAGACTGAAGCTTTCTTT.

The gene calls are TRBV6-5 and TRBJ2-7; D might be TRBD1 (5 bases). V was cut by 10 bases and J by 0 bases, with 13 bases left in between. The CDR3 is 13 amino acids. Germline CDR1 MNHEY, CDR2 SVGAGI. The CDR3 region is CATYRRDSYEQYF. The CDR3 nucleotides are TGTGCCACCTACCGCAGGGACTCCTACGAGCAGTACTTC.

This chain uses TRBV2 with TRBJ2-3, with 7 nucleotides matching TRBD2. The junction had 7 bases not matched to a gene; V was cut back by 7 bases and J by 0 bases. Germline lookup yields CDR1 SNHLY and CDR2 FYNNEI. CDR3 length: 15 amino acids. Here the CDR3 reads CASKSSGASTDTQYF. CDR3 DNA sequence: TGTGCCAGCAAATCTAGCGGAGCTAGCACAGATACGCAGTATTTT. The full variable domain, with the rest looked up from reference TRBV2 and TRBJ2-3, is EPEVTQTPSHQVTQMGQEVILRCVPISNHLYFYWYRQILGQKVEFLVSFYNNEISEKSEIFDDQFSVERPDGSNFTLKIRSTKLEDSAMYFCASKSSGASTDTQYFGPGTRLTVL.

The chain has TRBV2 and TRBJ1-1; D remains ambiguous. The CDR3 runs 12 residues. The V gene's germline CDR1 is SNHLY and CDR2 FYNNEI. The V end was cut by 3 bases, the J end by 10 bases, with 12 bases between. This chain's CDR3 is CASSEEGLGAFF. The CDR3, as DNA: TGTGCCAGCAGTGAGGAGGGTCTGGGAGCTTTCTTT.